The clone carrying this T cell receptor beta chain has a handful of counts. Its specificity is not known. This specimen belongs to a study of T-cell memory formation after mild COVID-19. Per the germline V gene, CDR1 is MNHEY and CDR2 is SVGAGI. This CDR3 comprises 17 residues. V lost 6 bases, J lost 3 bases, and 12 bases stayed unmatched. Study-level points and caveats: Of the contracting clones, CD4+ ones lay mainly in CM and EM, and CD8+ ones in EMRA. Clones from the second wave (peaking day 37) had unconfirmed SARS-CoV-2 specificity.

TCRdb ran MiXCR on the 5' RACE reads and lists one entry per CDR3 protein. The data show some 450,000 distinct CDR3 sequences, 20% seen once. Material for sequencing was PBMCs or a T cell subset sorted from them (not recorded which). J is TRBJ2-2 and V is TRBV6-5; 8 bases agree with TRBD1. This clonotype originated in an adult woman who had mild COVID-19 (a few samples of this study predate the infection). Cell type and time point are not known. The CDR3 is CASRPRQGLRYTGELFF. CDR3 in DNA: TGTGCCAGCAGGCCTCGACAGGGGTTGCGGTACACCGGGGAGCTGTTTTTT.